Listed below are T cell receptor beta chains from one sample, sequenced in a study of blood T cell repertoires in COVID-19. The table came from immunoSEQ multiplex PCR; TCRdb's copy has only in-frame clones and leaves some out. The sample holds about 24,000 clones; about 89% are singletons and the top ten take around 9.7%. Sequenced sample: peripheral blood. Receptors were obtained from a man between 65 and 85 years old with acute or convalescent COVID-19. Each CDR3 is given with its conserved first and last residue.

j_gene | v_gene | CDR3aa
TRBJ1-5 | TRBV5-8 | CASRIWDSHLSNQPQHF
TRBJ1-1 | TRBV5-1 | CASSLATGGGTEAFF
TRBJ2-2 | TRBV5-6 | CASSSLFSGGTNTGELFF
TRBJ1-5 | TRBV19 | CASSIQAGNQPQHF
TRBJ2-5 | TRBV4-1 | CASSQGTGEGQETQYF
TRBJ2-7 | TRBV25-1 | CASSREGTSGFAQYF
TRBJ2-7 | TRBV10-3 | CAISQDRGPYEQYF
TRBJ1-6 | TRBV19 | CASSRAGAHGNSPLHF
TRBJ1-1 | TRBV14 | CASSTRQTSRTEAFF
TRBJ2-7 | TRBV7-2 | CASSPTDITSYEQYF
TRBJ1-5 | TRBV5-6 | CASSLTGSGNQPQHF
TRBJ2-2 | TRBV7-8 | CASSPQGTVNTGELFF
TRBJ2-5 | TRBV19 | CASSIGTGAGYQETQYF
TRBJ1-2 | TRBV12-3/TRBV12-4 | CASSLAVLGGYTF
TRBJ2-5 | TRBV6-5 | CASGWARQETQYF
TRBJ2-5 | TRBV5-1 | CASSSPGLGLETQYF
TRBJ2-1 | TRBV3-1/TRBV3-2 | CASSQRQVRNEQFF
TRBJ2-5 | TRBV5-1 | CASSLGDSQETQYF
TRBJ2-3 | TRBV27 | CASSPGLSTDTQYF
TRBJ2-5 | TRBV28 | CASSSQETQYF
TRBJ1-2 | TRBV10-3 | CAISSELLANYGYTF
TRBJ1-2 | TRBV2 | CASEGLGTSYGYTF
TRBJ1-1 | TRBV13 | CASSLLRTGGWDTEAFF
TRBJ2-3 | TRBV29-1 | CSVEVLVAGGRGDTQYF
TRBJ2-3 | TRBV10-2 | CASASGVGADTQYF
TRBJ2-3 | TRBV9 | CASSVTGTGGTDTQYF